These T cell receptor beta chains were read from a single sample in a study of T-cell reconstitution after alpha-beta-depleted transplantation in children. A single record per CDR3 protein comes from TCRdb applying MiXCR to the PCR reads. Of 600,000 to 700,000 distinct CDR3 sequences listed, around 13% are singletons. This sample comprised PBMCs, obtained before TCRalphabeta/CD19-depleted stem cell transplant. These TCRs come from a girl aged 2 to 9 with congenital amegakaryocytic thrombocytopenia, due to receive a stem cell transplant. The CDR3 runs from the conserved cysteine through the conserved F or W. The D gene is left open where the match is weak. Rows may omit the clone size; those that give it use once, few, many or a size class.

TRBV28	TRBJ2-1	-	-	CASSPRSPPYNEQFF	TGTGCCAGCAGTCCCCGTTCCCCCCCCTACAATGAGCAGTTCTTC
TRBV29-1	TRBJ1-2	many	-	CSVELGAAYGYTF	TGCAGCGTTGAACTGGGGGCGGCGTATGGCTACACCTTC
TRBV28	TRBJ2-2	few	-	CASSLSGQSNTGELFF	TGTGCCAGCAGTTTATCTGGACAGTCGAACACCGGGGAGCTGTTTTTT
TRBV20-1	TRBJ2-3	many	-	CSARYWDIVPDTQYF	TGCAGTGCTAGATATTGGGACATTGTACCAGATACGCAGTATTTT
TRBV7-2	TRBJ2-2	-	-	CASSLIRPGPNTRELFF	TGTGCCAGCAGCTTGATTCGGCCCGGCCCTAACACCAGGGAGCTGTTTTTT
TRBV30	TRBJ1-2	few	-	CAWSVYGANYGYTF	TGTGCCTGGAGTGTTTATGGGGCTAACTATGGCTACACCTTC
TRBV14	TRBJ1-1	-	-	CASSTTRGMNTEAFF	TGTGCCAGCAGCACAACACGGGGGATGAACACTGAAGCTTTCTTT
TRBV18	TRBJ1-1	-	-	CASSPKSNLLRGITEAFF	TGTGCCAGCTCACCAAAATCAAATCTACTAAGGGGTATAACTGAAGCTTTCTTT
TRBV29-1	TRBJ2-7	many	TRBD1	CSATGTGEKYF	TGCAGCGCGACCGGGACAGGGGAGAAGTACTTC
TRBV5-1	TRBJ1-1	few	TRBD1	CASSFHLSKTGNLEAFF	TGCGCCAGCAGCTTTCACCTTTCTAAGACAGGGAACCTTGAAGCTTTCTTT
TRBV14	TRBJ2-1	-	TRBD2	CASRPGLAQFF	TGTGCCAGCAGACCGGGACTAGCCCAGTTCTTC
TRBV5-1	TRBJ2-3	many	TRBD1	CASSLQSSGTGSPDTQYF	TGCGCCAGCAGCTTACAAAGTTCCGGGACAGGGTCCCCAGATACGCAGTATTTT
TRBV5-1	TRBJ2-1	-	-	CASSLASVVGEQFF	TGCGCCAGCAGCTTGGCCTCAGTAGTAGGTGAGCAGTTCTTC
TRBV7-9	TRBJ2-2	few	-	CASSFFLEYTGELFF	TGTGCCAGCAGCTTTTTTTTGGAGTACACCGGGGAGCTGTTTTTT
TRBV29-1	TRBJ2-3	many	-	CSVSGWGPGDTQYF	TGCAGCGTTTCCGGTTGGGGGCCGGGGGATACGCAGTATTTT
TRBV9	TRBJ2-1	few	TRBD1	CASSAEESPGQGSNEQFF	TGTGCCAGCAGCGCAGAAGAGTCCCCGGGACAGGGGAGCAATGAGCAGTTCTTC
TRBV12-3/TRBV12-4	TRBJ2-3	few	-	CASSDRERGTDTQYF	TGTGCCAGCAGTGACCGAGAGAGGGGTACAGATACGCAGTATTTT
TRBV12-3/TRBV12-4	TRBJ2-1	many	-	CASSKRTISNEQFF	TGTGCCAGCAGTAAAAGGACTATTAGCAATGAGCAGTTCTTC
TRBV11-1	TRBJ2-3	few	-	CASRSPWGLLTSTDTQYF	TGTGCCAGCAGGTCACCCTGGGGCCTACTTACTAGCACAGATACGCAGTATTTT
TRBV29-1	TRBJ2-3	many	-	CSVELDRDTQYF	TGCAGCGTTGAGCTCGATAGAGATACGCAGTATTTT
TRBV6-1	TRBJ2-7	many	-	CASSELDEQYF	TGTGCCAGCAGTGAACTAGACGAGCAGTACTTC
TRBV28	TRBJ1-1	few	-	CASSFGWSFSMNTEAFF	TGTGCCAGCAGTTTTGGGTGGAGCTTCTCAATGAACACTGAAGCTTTCTTT
TRBV6-1	TRBJ2-3	many	TRBD2	CASSVGLAGADTQYF	TGTGCCAGCAGCGTGGGACTAGCGGGAGCAGATACGCAGTATTTT
TRBV12-3/TRBV12-4	TRBJ1-2	many	TRBD1	CASSRQGRYGYTF	TGTGCCAGCAGTCGACAGGGAAGATATGGCTACACCTTC
TRBV7-3	TRBJ2-1	-	-	CASSQTAPRLINEQFF	TGTGCCAGCAGCCAAACGGCCCCCAGATTAATTAATGAGCAGTTCTTC
TRBV5-1	TRBJ2-5	-	TRBD1	CASSLTTGEETQYF	TGCGCCAGCAGCTTGACTACAGGGGAAGAGACCCAGTACTTC
TRBV5-1	TRBJ2-6	few	TRBD1	CASSVQGSSGANVLTF	TGCGCCAGCAGCGTACAGGGGAGCTCTGGGGCCAACGTCCTGACTTTC
TRBV1	TRBJ2-3	many	-	CTSSQGSGLEDTDTQYF	TGCACCAGCAGCCAAGGGTCGGGACTAGAAGACACAGATACGCAGTATTTT
TRBV6-5	TRBJ2-1	-	TRBD2	CASGFLAGERHNEQFF	TGTGCCAGCGGTTTTTTAGCGGGAGAGAGGCACAATGAGCAGTTCTTC
TRBV6-5	TRBJ1-2	few	TRBD1	CASSYSIGDRALYGYTF	TGTGCCAGCAGTTACTCGATCGGGGACAGGGCCCTCTATGGCTACACCTTC
TRBV5-1	TRBJ1-1	many	TRBD1	CASSSRQGVEAFF	TGCGCCAGCAGCTCCCGACAGGGCGTTGAAGCTTTCTTT
TRBV20-1	TRBJ2-1	many	TRBD2	CSASPTSGSRYNEQFF	TGCAGTGCTTCCCCGACTAGCGGGAGTCGGTACAATGAGCAGTTCTTC
TRBV29-1	TRBJ2-3	-	-	CSVDQDSDTQYF	TGCAGCGTTGACCAGGACTCTGATACGCAGTATTTT
TRBV5-1	TRBJ2-2	many	-	CASSTLGTSATGELFF	TGCGCCAGCAGCACGCTCGGGACTTCGGCCACCGGGGAGCTGTTTTTT
TRBV12-3/TRBV12-4	TRBJ2-7	-	TRBD1	CASSLGPGQGSYEQYF	TGTGCCAGCAGTTTAGGTCCGGGACAGGGGTCGTACGAGCAGTACTTC
TRBV29-1	TRBJ2-1	-	-	CSVEGAGDEQFF	TGCAGCGTTGAGGGGGCTGGCGATGAGCAGTTCTTC
TRBV5-4	TRBJ2-1	many	TRBD2	CASSEGTSRHEQFF	TGTGCCAGCAGCGAAGGGACTAGCAGGCATGAGCAGTTCTTC
TRBV20-1	TRBJ1-5	many	-	CSARELLETGLPSYQPQHF	TGCAGTGCTAGAGAGCTCCTGGAAACGGGACTGCCGAGCTATCAGCCCCAGCATTTT
TRBV3-1	TRBJ2-1	-	TRBD2	CASAPPGLAVYNEQFF	TGTGCCAGTGCACCTCCGGGACTAGCGGTCTACAATGAGCAGTTCTTC
TRBV7-9	TRBJ2-3	many	-	CASSLPGGSTDTQYF	TGTGCCAGCAGCTTACCGGGCGGGAGCACAGATACGCAGTATTTT
TRBV7-7	TRBJ2-7	-	-	CASSLGSLGYEQYF	TGTGCCAGCAGCTTAGGTAGTCTGGGCTACGAGCAGTACTTC
TRBV5-1	TRBJ1-4	many	-	CASSTVGGEKLFF	TGCGCCAGCAGCACGGTGGGGGGTGAAAAACTGTTTTTT
TRBV18	TRBJ2-3	many	-	CASSPPVTDTQYF	TGTGCCAGCAGCCCTCCTGTCACAGATACGCAGTATTTT
TRBV12-3/TRBV12-4	TRBJ2-2	-	TRBD1	CASTPTGQSTGELFF	TGTGCCAGCACACCGACAGGGCAATCTACCGGGGAGCTGTTTTTT
TRBV27	TRBJ2-2	-	TRBD2	CASMGRGGSDTGELFF	TGTGCCAGCATGGGACGCGGCGGGAGTGACACCGGGGAGCTGTTTTTT
TRBV3-1	TRBJ2-1	few	TRBD2	CASSQGGRARYEQFF	TGTGCCAGCAGCCAAGGCGGGAGGGCTCGGTATGAGCAGTTCTTC
TRBV12-3/TRBV12-4	TRBJ2-3	many	-	CASSFVTDTQYF	TGTGCCAGCAGTTTTGTCACAGATACGCAGTATTTT
TRBV10-3	TRBJ2-3	-	-	CATGWDSQARGTDTQYF	TGTGCCACGGGCTGGGACTCCCAGGCCAGAGGCACAGATACGCAGTATTTT
TRBV6-5	TRBJ2-1	many	-	CASSYSEGPEQFF	TGTGCCAGCAGTTACTCAGAGGGACCGGAGCAGTTCTTC
TRBV5-1	TRBJ2-7	many	-	CASSLDRYYEQYF	TGCGCCAGCAGTCTAGACAGATACTACGAGCAGTACTTC
TRBV12-3/TRBV12-4	TRBJ2-7	many	TRBD2	CASSPGGTTYEQYF	TGTGCCAGCAGTCCGGGGGGGACCACCTACGAGCAGTACTTC
TRBV5-1	TRBJ2-7	many	-	CASAISAGSYEQYF	TGCGCCAGCGCAATTTCCGCCGGATCCTACGAGCAGTACTTC
TRBV10-2	TRBJ1-1	-	TRBD1	CASRPTGGSIEAFF	TGCGCCAGCAGGCCAACAGGGGGCTCAATTGAAGCTTTCTTT
TRBV12-3/TRBV12-4	TRBJ2-3	-	TRBD2	CASSFRGLAGRKDTQYF	TGTGCCAGCAGTTTTAGGGGACTAGCGGGGCGCAAGGATACGCAGTATTTT
TRBV25-1	TRBJ2-3	-	-	CASSDLGRLGMQYF	TGTGCCAGCAGTGATCTCGGTCGGCTCGGGATGCAGTATTTT